Listed below are T cell receptor beta chains from one sample, sequenced in a study of CD8 T cells in ankylosing spondylitis. TCRdb independently ran MiXCR on the 5' RACE reads; one entry per CDR3 protein. The sample has 150,000 to 200,000 distinct CDR3 sequences; 30% to 35% are singletons. Sequencing was done on a sample of synovial fluid, either unsorted or a sorted T cell fraction (not recorded which). The receptors derive from a male donor with ankylosing spondylitis. CDR3s include the opening cysteine and the closing phenylalanine or tryptophan. The D gene is left open where the match is weak. The size of a clone is reported for some rows only, either as once, few or many, or as a class for expanded clones.

>TRBV7-8|TRBD2|NA|TRBJ2-1
CASSLGLAGGGRINPQFF
TGTGCCAGCAGCTTAGGGCTAGCGGGAGGGGGGAGAATCAACCCGCAGTTCTTC
>TRBV20-1|NA|NA|TRBJ1-1
CSARDVRVSFRGNTEAFF
TGCAGTGCTAGAGATGTTCGAGTGTCTTTTCGGGGGAACACTGAAGCTTTCTTT
>TRBV7-3|NA|NA|TRBJ2-3
CASSNYSADTQYF
TGTGCCAGCAGTAATTATAGCGCAGATACGCAGTATTTT
>TRBV11-2|TRBD1|many|TRBJ2-3
CASSLRARDSFSTDTQYF
TGTGCCAGCAGCTTACGGGCGAGGGACAGCTTTAGCACAGATACGCAGTATTTT
>TRBV3-1|TRBD2|NA|TRBJ2-7
CASSETSGPYEQYF
TGTGCCAGCAGCGAGACTAGCGGACCCTACGAGCAGTACTTC
>TRBV20-1|TRBD2|NA|TRBJ2-1
CSFRRLAGGKGSYNEQFF
TGCAGTTTCAGGCGACTAGCGGGAGGAAAGGGCTCCTACAATGAGCAGTTCTTC
>TRBV20-1|NA|few|TRBJ1-1
CSARKSGVNTEAFF
TGCAGTGCTAGAAAGTCCGGGGTGAACACTGAAGCTTTCTTT
>TRBV7-3|TRBD1|many|TRBJ1-6
CASSLGTGDSPLHF
TGTGCCAGCAGCTTAGGGACAGGGGATTCACCCCTCCACTTT
>TRBV20-1|TRBD2|few|TRBJ2-1
CSAPWGGYYNEQFF
TGCAGTGCCCCTTGGGGGGGTTACTACAATGAGCAGTTCTTC
>TRBV2|NA|NA|TRBJ2-7
CASSGLMGDDEQYF
TGTGCCAGCAGCGGATTAATGGGGGATGACGAGCAGTACTTC
>TRBV5-1|TRBD1|many|TRBJ2-2
CASSLEGGRRAGELFF
TGCGCCAGCAGCTTGGAAGGGGGCCGTAGGGCCGGGGAGCTGTTTTTT
>TRBV2|NA|many|TRBJ2-3
CASSQGKDTQYF
TGTGCCAGCAGTCAGGGGAAAGATACGCAGTATTTT
>TRBV2|NA|NA|TRBJ1-1
CASSYGSGVNTEAFF
TGTGCCAGCAGTTACGGCTCCGGGGTGAACACTGAAGCTTTCTTT
>TRBV6-1|NA|many|TRBJ2-6
CASRPNLNSGANVLTF
TGTGCCAGCAGGCCCAATCTGAACTCTGGGGCCAACGTCCTGACTTTC
>TRBV18|NA|NA|TRBJ2-3
CASSAQSENSDTQYF
TGTGCCAGCTCAGCCCAGTCGGAAAATTCAGATACGCAGTATTTT
>TRBV18|NA|NA|TRBJ2-1
CASSPQGSSYNEQFF
TGTGCCAGCTCACCACAGGGGAGCTCCTACAATGAGCAGTTCTTC
>TRBV7-2|TRBD1|NA|TRBJ1-5
CASSLRQGRDQPQHF
TGTGCCAGCAGCTTAAGACAGGGAAGGGATCAGCCCCAGCATTTT